This TCR beta chain was captured by sequencing in a study of T-cell memory formation after mild COVID-19. Study context: The TCR clusters were mostly specific to one donor. General observations from the study: Clones that got smaller from day 15 to 85 had even CD4/CD8, while clones growing later tipped toward CD4+. Some responding clones appeared in pre-infection memory, suggesting cross-reactive memory joined. Among contracting clones, CD4+ were mainly CM/EM and CD8+ enriched in EMRA.

The CDR3 extends over 15 amino acids. Between the trimmed V and J ends, which lost 2 bases and 3 bases, there was a span of 13 bases. Germline values: CDR1 SEHNR, CDR2 FQNEAQ (reference sequence). A single record per CDR3 protein comes from TCRdb applying MiXCR to the 5' RACE reads. The top ten clones hold around a fifth of a sample with 350,000 to 500,000 distinct CDR3 sequences, more than 15% of them seen once. A few counts support this clonotype. Its target is unknown. V and J are TRBV7-9 and TRBJ2-5; tentatively, D is TRBD1 or TRBD2 (6 bases each). Material for sequencing was PBMCs or a T cell subset sorted from them (not recorded which). The receptor was isolated from a man between 18 and 35 years old who had mild COVID-19 (a few samples of this study predate the infection). Cell type and time point are not known. The CDR3 protein is CASSLWGATKETQYF. For the CDR3, the DNA is TGTGCCAGCAGCTTATGGGGGGCGACTAAAGAGACCCAGTACTTC.